This TCR beta chain was sequenced for a study of cytomegalovirus exposure and HLA in healthy donors. Findings and caveats of the study: Accurate prediction of most subjects' HLA-A and HLA-B alleles from TCR beta sequences was reported.

The PCR used 60 Vbeta and 13 Jbeta primers. Data came from immunoSEQ multiplex PCR; TCRdb stores just in-frame clones and leaves some out. There are approximately 170,000 clones in the sample; approximately 80% occur only once, and 0.95% to 1.5% lies in the top ten. Each donor was nominally healthy when sampled (though unrecorded immune exposures were likely). Germline V gene lookup returns CDR1 MNHEY and CDR2 SVGAGI. There are 15 residues in the CDR3. V shed 7 bases, J shed 5 bases, and the junction held 10 bases outside the gene matches. Turning to this clone: Its antigen is as yet unknown.

This clonotype originated in a boy between 2 and 15 years old in good health and CMV-seronegative. The sample consisted of PBMCs. The chain couples TRBV6-5 to TRBJ1-1, with 10 bases aligning to TRBD1. CDR3 region: CASIKGQGEETEAFF. The CDR3 bases are TGTGCCAGCATCAAAGGACAGGGGGAGGAAACTGAAGCTTTCTTT.